This is a list of T cell receptor beta chains from one sample in a study of T cells in Graves' hyperthyroidism and ophthalmopathy. TCRdb reprocessed the multiplex PCR reads via MiXCR and lists one record per CDR3 protein. The repertoire has a few hundred thousand distinct CDR3 sequences, around 20% of them found once; the top ten carry approximately 25%. The source material was blood. All receptors come from a man aged 18 to 29 with Graves' hyperthyroidism. Both conserved end residues are part of each CDR3. The D gene is left open where the match is weak. Size tells how often a clone was seen (once, few, many) or the class of an expanded clone, and some rows leave it out.

D gene,V gene,J gene,clone size,CDR3 protein,CDR3 DNA
-,TRBV12-3/TRBV12-4,TRBJ1-5,-,CASSFMGNQPQHF,TGTGCCAGCAGTTTCATGGGCAATCAGCCCCAGCATTTT
TRBD1,TRBV19,TRBJ1-5,-,CASTPGETGNQPQHF,TGTGCCAGTACTCCCGGAGAGACAGGGAATCAGCCCCAGCATTTT
TRBD1,TRBV28,TRBJ1-2,many,CASSLSDRGTYGYTF,TGTGCCAGCAGTTTATCGGACAGGGGGACCTATGGCTACACCTTC
-,TRBV28,TRBJ2-7,many,CASSLGGQDEQYF,TGTGCCAGCAGTTTAGGAGGACAAGACGAGCAGTACTTC
-,TRBV7-8,TRBJ2-5,many,CASSSTRGWQETQYF,TGTGCCAGCAGCTCCACCCGGGGGTGGCAAGAGACCCAGTACTTC
TRBD2,TRBV20-1,TRBJ2-5,many,CSASVVAGQETQYF,TGCAGTGCTAGCGTGGTAGCGGGGCAAGAGACCCAGTACTTC
TRBD2,TRBV6-1,TRBJ2-5,-,CASRLAVRRGETQYF,TGTGCCAGCAGACTAGCGGTCCGAAGGGGGGAGACCCAGTACTTC
-,TRBV4-1,TRBJ2-2,few,CASSQSPVGGELFF,TGCGCCAGCAGCCAAAGCCCAGTAGGCGGGGAGCTGTTTTTT
TRBD1,TRBV16,TRBJ1-5,many,CASSKDRAEQPQHF,TGTGCCAGCAGTAAGGACAGGGCCGAACAGCCCCAGCATTTT
-,TRBV28,TRBJ1-2,many,CASSLVGGGYYGYTF,TGTGCCAGCAGTTTAGTCGGGGGCGGTTACTATGGCTACACCTTC
TRBD1,TRBV12-3/TRBV12-4,TRBJ1-5,many,CASSRTGPNQPQHF,TGTGCCAGCAGTCGGACAGGACCGAATCAGCCCCAGCATTTT
-,TRBV5-3,TRBJ2-5,-,CASSLEGRRETQYF,TGTGCCAGCAGCTTAGAGGGGAGAAGGGAGACCCAGTACTTC
-,TRBV6-5,TRBJ1-1,many,CASRDGGEAFF,TGTGCCAGCCGAGACGGCGGTGAAGCTTTCTTT
-,TRBV6-2/TRBV6-3,TRBJ2-1,many,CASSYEGRSYNEQFF,TGTGCCAGCAGTTACGAAGGGAGATCCTACAATGAGCAGTTCTTC
TRBD1,TRBV9,TRBJ1-2,many,CASSASDTGGMSYTF,TGTGCCAGCAGCGCCTCCGACACAGGGGGCATGAGCTACACCTTC
-,TRBV30,TRBJ1-2,few,CAWRIPGDHGYTF,TGTGCCTGGAGAATCCCAGGCGACCATGGCTACACCTTC
TRBD1,TRBV6-1,TRBJ2-2,many,CASSPRGLVSTGELFF,TGTGCCAGCAGCCCCAGGGGGCTCGTGAGCACCGGGGAGCTGTTTTTT
-,TRBV28,TRBJ1-5,many,CASSLDGSSNQPQHF,TGTGCCAGCAGTTTGGACGGGTCTAGCAATCAGCCCCAGCATTTT
-,TRBV12-3/TRBV12-4,TRBJ1-1,many,CASKQRADTEAFF,TGTGCCAGCAAGCAGCGGGCCGACACTGAAGCTTTCTTT
-,TRBV20-1,TRBJ1-1,few,CSASRHGTEAFF,TGCAGTGCTTCCCGTCATGGCACTGAAGCTTTCTTT
TRBD1,TRBV5-8,TRBJ1-2,many,CASSYTGDYGYTF,TGTGCCAGCAGCTACACAGGGGACTATGGCTACACCTTC
-,TRBV18,TRBJ1-1,-,CASSPPKETTEAFF,TGTGCCAGCTCACCACCTAAGGAGACCACTGAAGCTTTCTTT
TRBD2,TRBV7-2,TRBJ2-7,-,CASSFRREGLEQYF,TGTGCCAGCAGCTTTCGGCGGGAGGGCCTCGAGCAGTACTTC
TRBD1,TRBV2,TRBJ2-7,many,CASSEDWTGIEEQYF,TGTGCCAGCAGTGAAGATTGGACAGGAATTGAAGAGCAGTACTTC
TRBD2,TRBV9,TRBJ2-7,few,CASSPIPGGPYEQYF,TGTGCCAGCAGCCCCATCCCGGGGGGGCCGTACGAGCAGTACTTC
-,TRBV10-3,TRBJ1-3,-,CAITGGFGETIYF,TGTGCCATCACGGGTGGTTTTGGAGAGACCATATATTTT
-,TRBV6-1,TRBJ1-2,many,CASRNGPQRGYTF,TGTGCCAGCAGAAACGGGCCTCAACGCGGCTACACCTTC
-,TRBV12-3/TRBV12-4,TRBJ1-6,many,CASSFRQTSESPLHF,TGTGCCAGCAGTTTTCGTCAAACGTCAGAATCACCCCTCCACTTT
TRBD1,TRBV30,TRBJ1-1,-,CAWDRQGATGEAFF,TGTGCCTGGGACCGACAGGGCGCTACGGGGGAAGCTTTCTTT
TRBD1,TRBV5-1,TRBJ1-3,many,CASSTGDREGNTIYF,TGCGCCAGCAGCACAGGGGACAGGGAAGGAAACACCATATATTTT
-,TRBV28,TRBJ1-5,-,CASSSAGQGLQPQHF,TGTGCCAGCAGTTCCGCGGGGCAGGGACTTCAGCCCCAGCATTTT
-,TRBV9,TRBJ1-5,many,CASSPPGDTSTQPQHF,TGTGCCAGCAGCCCTCCCGGGGACACTTCTACTCAGCCCCAGCATTTT
-,TRBV4-1,TRBJ1-2,-,CASSQDPSRYGYTF,TGCGCCAGCAGCCAAGATCCAAGTCGGTATGGCTACACCTTC
-,TRBV11-2,TRBJ2-7,-,CASSLGAWAGTNSYEQYF,TGTGCCAGCAGCTTAGGGGCGTGGGCAGGGACGAATTCCTACGAGCAGTACTTC
TRBD1,TRBV19,TRBJ1-1,-,CASTGTVTEAFF,TGTGCCAGTACCGGGACAGTCACTGAAGCTTTCTTT
TRBD2,TRBV6-1,TRBJ2-2,many,CASSQTGGSHPGELFF,TGTGCCAGCAGTCAAACGGGGGGATCCCATCCCGGGGAGCTGTTTTTT
-,TRBV30,TRBJ1-3,-,CAWISDSSGNTIYF,TGTGCCTGGATTTCGGACAGCTCTGGAAACACCATATATTTT
-,TRBV29-1,TRBJ2-2,-,CSCRVDTGELFF,TGCAGCTGTCGGGTTGACACCGGGGAGCTGTTTTTT
-,TRBV7-8,TRBJ2-7,few,CVSSSMHNSYEQYF,TGTGTCAGCAGCTCCATGCATAACTCCTACGAGCAGTACTTC
-,TRBV7-8,TRBJ1-1,many,CASSSVVWGTEAFF,TGTGCCAGCAGCTCAGTGGTCTGGGGCACTGAAGCTTTCTTT
TRBD2,TRBV11-2,TRBJ2-7,-,CASSFSSGGTSGEQYF,TGTGCCAGCAGCTTTTCAAGCGGGGGCACCTCGGGGGAGCAGTACTTC
-,TRBV7-2,TRBJ2-6,-,CASSLRYSGANVLTF,TGTGCCAGCAGCTTACGGTACTCTGGGGCCAACGTCCTGACTTTC
-,TRBV6-2/TRBV6-3,TRBJ1-5,-,CASSYWGDQPQHF,TGTGCCAGCAGTTACTGGGGAGATCAGCCCCAGCATTTT
-,TRBV4-3,TRBJ1-1,-,CASSQEVVVPSKAFF,TGCGCCAGCAGCCAAGAGGTCGTCGTTCCGTCGAAAGCTTTCTTT
-,TRBV4-2,TRBJ1-1,many,CASSQDTRGNTEAFF,TGTGCCAGCAGCCAAGATACCCGGGGGAACACTGAAGCTTTCTTT
-,TRBV19,TRBJ2-2,-,CASRGERRATGELFF,TGTGCCAGTAGGGGGGAGCGTAGGGCCACCGGGGAGCTGTTTTTT